This T cell receptor beta chain emerged from a study of blood T cell repertoires in COVID-19. The CDR3 has 15 amino acids. V was pared by 5 bases and J by 2 bases, with 13 bases between. CDR1 KGHSH and CDR2 LQKENI come from the germline V gene. Produced via immunoSEQ multiplex PCR; TCRdb's table is partial and in-frame only. Of approximately 330,000 clones listed, 70% to 90% are singletons. This clone has a handful of counts. Each participant's cohort was designated according to participant-reported clinical history. V is TRBV18 and J is TRBJ1-5, with a weak D call TRBD1 (6 bases). The sequence was collected from a woman in her 40s with acute COVID-19. Material for sequencing was PBMCs or T cells enriched from blood (not recorded which). For the CDR3, the DNA is TGTGCCAGCTCAAAGGGGGTTTTCGGCAATCAGCCCCAGCATTTT. Encoded protein: CASSKGVFGNQPQHF.